This TCR beta chain originates from a study of molecular identifiers for immune sequencing clone quantification. Across the study: In replicates, RNA taken from about 19,000 or 110,000 naive CD8 cells was divided five ways, and four portions underwent sequencing. Study-wide points: Highly expanded clone sizes could be underestimated through barcode sharing by identical TCR molecules.

The length of the CDR3 is 16 residues. The germline V gene encodes CDR1 MNHEY and CDR2 SVGAGI. TCRdb redid the calling of the PCR reads with MiXCR, one entry per CDR3 protein. The sample lists some 97,000 distinct CDR3 sequences; around 24% were seen once. This clonotype was picked up many times. Its target is not known. One end of the junction fails to match germline, which may point to a read error. The genes are TRBV6-5 and TRBJ2-3; tentatively, D is TRBD1 or TRBD2 (6 bases each). What was sequenced was naive CD8+ T cells from blood, with Jurkat cell RNA spiked in. Subset specified: FACS-sorted CD8+CD4-CCR7+CD45RA+ naive T cells. This receptor was taken from a human donor in good health. Some libraries in this study had Jurkat cell RNA spiked in. DNA of the CDR3: TGTGCCAGCAGTTACTCCCCGGAGGGGGGCACAGATGCGCAGTATTTT. Its translation: CASSYSPEGGTDAQYF.